This T cell receptor beta chain was obtained from a study of blood T cell repertoires in COVID-19. About the study: Researchers got acute and convalescent COVID-19 samples from the United States, Italy and Spain. The cDNA or gDNA used as material had been derived from T cells, B-cell-depleted T cells, or PBMCs.

Germline values: CDR1 SGHVS, CDR2 FNYEAQ. This CDR3 has 16 amino acids. V was cut by 2 bases and J by 2 bases, with 13 bases left in between. In the original workflow: The authors estimated nucleated cell counts from reference gene primer amplification. TCRdb keeps only in-frame clones here, not all; method: immunoSEQ multiplex PCR. The V and J calls and the clone size are those of that table, but D and trimming were determined from the DNA. This table holds roughly 230,000 clones, approximately 86% found once. The source of this sequence is a woman aged 55-70 years with active or convalescent COVID-19. Sequencing used peripheral blood. The gene calls are TRBV7-6 and TRBJ2-1, with a weak D call TRBD2 (5 bases). This CDR3 is CASSLLLANTYNEQFF. The CDR3 DNA reads as TGTGCCAGCAGCTTATTATTAGCGAATACCTACAATGAGCAGTTCTTC.